This T cell receptor beta chain comes out of a study of T-cell reconstitution after alpha-beta-depleted transplantation in children. This clonotype was seen only once. The CDR3 has 16 residues. Per germline, CDR1 MNHEY and CDR2 SMNVEV (reference sequence). V was shortened by 3 bases and J by 0 bases, with 12 bases between the two germline ends. Library preparation (for TCRbeta) was performed with unique molecular identifiers. TCRdb analysed the PCR reads with MiXCR anew, one entry per CDR3 protein. The profile shows 900,000 or so distinct CDR3 sequences, roughly 15% of them singletons. Sequenced here: PBMCs, mostly from graft donor cells, sampled 360 days after TCRalphabeta/CD19-depleted stem cell transplant. The clonotype comes from a male patient between 10 and 17 years old who had a stem cell transplant for acute lymphoblastic leukemia, so the T cells may come from the graft donor. This chain joins TRBV27 and TRBJ2-4; possibly TRBD2 for D (6 bases). CDR3 protein: CASSFREGLAKNIQYF. DNA for the CDR3: TGTGCCAGCAGTTTTCGCGAGGGACTAGCCAAAAACATTCAGTACTTC.